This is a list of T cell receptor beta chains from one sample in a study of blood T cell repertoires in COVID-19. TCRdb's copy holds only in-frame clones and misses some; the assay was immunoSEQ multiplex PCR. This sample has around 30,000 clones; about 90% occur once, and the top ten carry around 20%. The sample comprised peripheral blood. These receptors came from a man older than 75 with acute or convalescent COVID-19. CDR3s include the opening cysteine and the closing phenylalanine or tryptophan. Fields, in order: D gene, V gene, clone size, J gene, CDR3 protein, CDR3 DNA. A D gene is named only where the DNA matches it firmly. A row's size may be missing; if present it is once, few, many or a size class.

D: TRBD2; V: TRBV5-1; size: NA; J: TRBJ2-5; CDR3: CASSLAVSGGETQYF; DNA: TGCGCCAGCAGCTTGGCCGTTAGCGGGGGAGAGACCCAGTACTTC
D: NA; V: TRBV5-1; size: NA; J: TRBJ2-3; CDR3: CASSNGGQPTDTQYF; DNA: TGCGCCAGCAGCAACGGGGGACAGCCCACAGATACGCAGTATTTT
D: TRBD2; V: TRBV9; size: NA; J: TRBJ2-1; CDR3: CASSVATGGINNEQFF; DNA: TGTGCCAGCAGCGTAGCTACGGGAGGGATTAATAATGAGCAGTTCTTC
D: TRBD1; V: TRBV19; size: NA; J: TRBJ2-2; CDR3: CASSPWGTGTGELFF; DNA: TGTGCCAGTAGCCCCTGGGGGACAGGAACCGGGGAGCTGTTTTTT
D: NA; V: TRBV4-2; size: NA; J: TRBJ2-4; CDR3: CASSQEGQAGNIQYF; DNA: TGTGCCAGCAGCCAAGAAGGTCAGGCGGGGAACATTCAGTACTTC
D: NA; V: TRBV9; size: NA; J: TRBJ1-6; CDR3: CASSVGAGGYNSPLHF; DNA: TGTGCCAGCAGCGTAGGGGCCGGGGGGTATAATTCACCCCTCCACTTT
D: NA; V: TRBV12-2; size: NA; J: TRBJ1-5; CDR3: CASRLASGSNQPQHF; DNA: TGTGCAAGTCGCTTAGCGTCCGGGTCCAATCAGCCCCAGCATTTT
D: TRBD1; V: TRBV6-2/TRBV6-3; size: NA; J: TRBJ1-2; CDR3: CASSYEGQGGFGYTF; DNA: TGTGCCAGCAGTTACGAGGGACAGGGTGGATTCGGCTACACCTTC
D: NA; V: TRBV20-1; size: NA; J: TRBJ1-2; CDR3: CSDRVNYGYTF; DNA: TGCAGTGACAGGGTGAACTATGGCTACACCTTC
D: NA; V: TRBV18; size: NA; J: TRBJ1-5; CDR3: CASSSNKGNQPQHF; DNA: TGTGCCAGCTCATCCAACAAAGGCAATCAGCCCCAGCATTTT
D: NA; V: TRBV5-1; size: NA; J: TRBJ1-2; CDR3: CASSFGEDRYGYTF; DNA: TGCGCCAGCAGCTTTGGGGAGGATCGCTATGGCTACACCTTC
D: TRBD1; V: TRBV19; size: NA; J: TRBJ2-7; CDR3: CASTRGQDIGEQYF; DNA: TGTGCCAGTACCCGGGGACAGGATATCGGCGAGCAGTACTTC
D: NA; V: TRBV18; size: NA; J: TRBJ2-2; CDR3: CASSPGRGSGELFF; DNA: TGTGCCAGCTCACCCGGCCGGGGAAGCGGGGAGCTGTTTTTT
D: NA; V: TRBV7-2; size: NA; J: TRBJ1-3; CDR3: CASSPIPGNTIYF; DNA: TGTGCCAGCAGCCCAATTCCTGGAAACACCATATATTTT
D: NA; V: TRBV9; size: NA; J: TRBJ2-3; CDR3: CASSPRWGGPDTQYF; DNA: TGTGCCAGCAGCCCCAGATGGGGGGGGCCAGATACGCAGTATTTT
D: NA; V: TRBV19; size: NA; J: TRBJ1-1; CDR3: CASSIQGNMNTEAFF; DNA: TGTGCCAGTAGTATACAGGGGAATATGAACACTGAAGCTTTCTTT
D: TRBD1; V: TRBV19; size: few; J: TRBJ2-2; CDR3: CASTTGPAGELFF; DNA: TGTGCCAGCACGACAGGGCCCGCCGGGGAGCTGTTTTTT
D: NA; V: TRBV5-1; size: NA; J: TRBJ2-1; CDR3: CASSLRDSSYNEQFF; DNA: TGCGCCAGCAGCCTGCGGGACAGCTCCTACAATGAGCAGTTCTTC
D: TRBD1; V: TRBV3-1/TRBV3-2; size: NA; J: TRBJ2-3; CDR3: CASSPRDRGRLSTDTQYF; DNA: TGTGCCAGCAGCCCGAGGGACAGGGGCCGCTTAAGCACAGATACGCAGTATTTT
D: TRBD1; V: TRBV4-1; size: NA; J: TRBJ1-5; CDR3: CASSHDRGNQPQHF; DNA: TGCGCCAGCAGTCACGACAGGGGCAATCAGCCCCAGCATTTT
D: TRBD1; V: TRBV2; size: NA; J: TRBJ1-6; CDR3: CASSGDRGNSPLHF; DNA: TGTGCCAGCAGTGGGGACAGGGGGAATTCACCCCTCCACTTT
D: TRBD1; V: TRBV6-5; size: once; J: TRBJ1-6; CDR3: CASSYSGQGGSPLHF; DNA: TGTGCCAGCAGTTACTCGGGACAGGGAGGTTCACCCCTCCACTTT
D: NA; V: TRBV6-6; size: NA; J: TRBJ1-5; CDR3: CASSPRLSSYSNQPQHF; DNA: TGTGCCAGCAGTCCCCGCCTTTCCAGTTATAGCAATCAGCCCCAGCATTTT
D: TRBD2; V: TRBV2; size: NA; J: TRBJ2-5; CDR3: CASSELAGVETQYF; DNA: TGTGCCAGCAGTGAACTAGCGGGGGTTGAGACCCAGTACTTC
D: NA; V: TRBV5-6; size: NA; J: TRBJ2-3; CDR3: CASSNGRGGTDTQYF; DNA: TGTGCCAGCAGCAACGGACGCGGGGGCACAGATACGCAGTATTTT
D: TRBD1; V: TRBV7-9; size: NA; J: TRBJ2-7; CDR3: CASSPAGDRTYEQYF; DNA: TGTGCCAGCAGCCCCGCTGGGGACAGGACCTACGAGCAGTACTTC
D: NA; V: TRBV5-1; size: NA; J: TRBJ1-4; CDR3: CASSLTATNEKLFF; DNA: TGCGCCAGCAGCTTGACAGCAACTAATGAAAAACTGTTTTTT
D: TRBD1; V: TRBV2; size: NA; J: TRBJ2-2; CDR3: CASSRDSTDTGELFF; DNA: TGTGCCAGCTCAAGGGACAGTACGGACACCGGGGAGCTGTTTTTT
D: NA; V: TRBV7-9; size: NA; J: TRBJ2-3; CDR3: CASSLGGTRTDTQYF; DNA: TGTGCCAGCAGCTTAGGAGGGACTCGGACAGATACGCAGTATTTT
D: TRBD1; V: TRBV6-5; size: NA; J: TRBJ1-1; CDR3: CASTLGDSTEAFF; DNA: TGTGCCAGCACCTTAGGGGACAGCACTGAAGCTTTCTTT
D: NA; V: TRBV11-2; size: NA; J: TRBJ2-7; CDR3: CASAAEGKSSPNF; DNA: TGTGCCAGCGCCGCGGAGGGGAAATCTTCCCCCAACTTC
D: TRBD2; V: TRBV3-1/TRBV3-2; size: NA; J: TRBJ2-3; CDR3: CASSQDPLAGDFMSTDTQYF; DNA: TGTGCCAGCAGCCAAGATCCACTAGCGGGGGACTTTATGAGCACAGATACGCAGTATTTT
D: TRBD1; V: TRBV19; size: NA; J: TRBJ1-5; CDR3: CASSLAAGGGQPQHF; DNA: TGTGCCAGTAGTCTTGCGGCAGGGGGAGGCCAGCCCCAGCATTTT
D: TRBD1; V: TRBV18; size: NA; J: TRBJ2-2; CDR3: CASSPAVGQGAGGELFF; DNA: TGTGCCAGCTCACCAGCCGTCGGACAGGGGGCCGGCGGGGAGCTGTTTTTT
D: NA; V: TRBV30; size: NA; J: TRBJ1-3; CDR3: CAWSVALLSGNTIYF; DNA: TGTGCCTGGAGTGTCGCACTTCTCTCTGGAAACACCATATATTTT
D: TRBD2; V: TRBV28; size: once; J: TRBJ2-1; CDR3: CASKTSGNEQFF; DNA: TGTGCCAGCAAGACTAGCGGCAATGAGCAGTTCTTC
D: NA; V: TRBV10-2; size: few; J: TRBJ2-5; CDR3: CASNRQQPQETQYF; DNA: TGCGCCAGCAATAGACAGCAACCTCAAGAGACCCAGTACTTC
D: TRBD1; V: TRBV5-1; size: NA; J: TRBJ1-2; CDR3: CASSVGQGSYGYTF; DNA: TGCGCCAGCAGCGTGGGACAGGGAAGCTATGGCTACACCTTC
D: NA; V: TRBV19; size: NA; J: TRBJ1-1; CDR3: CASSIVGEVLNTEAFF; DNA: TGTGCCAGTAGTATAGTCGGGGAGGTCCTGAACACTGAAGCTTTCTTT
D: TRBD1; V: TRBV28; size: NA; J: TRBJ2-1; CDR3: CASTDRASSYNEQFF; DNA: TGTGCCAGCACCGACAGGGCGAGCTCCTACAATGAGCAGTTCTTC
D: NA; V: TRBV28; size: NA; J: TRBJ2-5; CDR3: CASWGRDKETQYF; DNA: TGTGCCTCCTGGGGGCGCGACAAGGAGACCCAGTACTTC
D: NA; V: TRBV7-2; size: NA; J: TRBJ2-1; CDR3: CASTLGGGGQSGEQFF; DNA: TGTGCCAGCACCCTAGGAGGGGGGGGCCAGTCCGGTGAGCAGTTCTTC